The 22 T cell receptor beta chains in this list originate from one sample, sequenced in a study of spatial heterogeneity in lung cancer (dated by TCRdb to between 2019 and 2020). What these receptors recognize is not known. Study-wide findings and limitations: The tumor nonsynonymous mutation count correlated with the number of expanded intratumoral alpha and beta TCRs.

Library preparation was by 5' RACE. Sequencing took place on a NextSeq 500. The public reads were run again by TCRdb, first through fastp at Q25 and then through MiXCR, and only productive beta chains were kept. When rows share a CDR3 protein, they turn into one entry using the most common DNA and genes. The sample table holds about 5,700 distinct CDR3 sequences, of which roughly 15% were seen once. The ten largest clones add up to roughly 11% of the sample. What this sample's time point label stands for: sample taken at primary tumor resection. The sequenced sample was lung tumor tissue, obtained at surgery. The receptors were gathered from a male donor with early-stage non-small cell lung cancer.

CDR3 coding DNA: TGTGCCAGCAGCTTAAAACGGAGGGGACAGTCCTACAATGAGCAGTTCTTC. The encoded protein is CASSLKRRGQSYNEQFF. The chain combines TRBV7-3 with TRBJ2-1, with D perhaps matching TRBD1 (7 bases). In germline, CDR1 is SGHTA, CDR2 FQGTGA. This CDR3 is built from 17 residues. V gave up 1 base and J gave up 1 base, with 14 bases separating them.

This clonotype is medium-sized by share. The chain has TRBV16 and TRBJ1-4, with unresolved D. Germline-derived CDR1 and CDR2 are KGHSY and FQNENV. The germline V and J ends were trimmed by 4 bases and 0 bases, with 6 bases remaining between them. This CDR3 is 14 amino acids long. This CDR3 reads CASSRDATNEKLFF. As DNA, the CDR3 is TGTGCCAGCAGCCGAGATGCAACTAATGAAAAACTGTTTTTT.

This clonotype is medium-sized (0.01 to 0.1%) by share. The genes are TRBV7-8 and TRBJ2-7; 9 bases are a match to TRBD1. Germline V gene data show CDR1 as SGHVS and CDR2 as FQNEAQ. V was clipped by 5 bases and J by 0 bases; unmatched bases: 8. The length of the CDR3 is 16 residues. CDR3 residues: CASSPTGTGPSYEQYF. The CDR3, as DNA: TGTGCCAGCAGCCCGACCGGGACAGGGCCCTCCTACGAGCAGTACTTC.

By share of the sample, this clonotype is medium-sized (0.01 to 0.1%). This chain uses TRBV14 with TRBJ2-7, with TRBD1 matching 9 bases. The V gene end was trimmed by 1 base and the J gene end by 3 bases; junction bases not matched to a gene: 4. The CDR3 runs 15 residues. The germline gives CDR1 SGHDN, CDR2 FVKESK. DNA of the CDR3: TGTGCCAGCAGCCAAGTTCGGGACAGGGTCTACGAGCAGTACTTC. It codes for CASSQVRDRVYEQYF. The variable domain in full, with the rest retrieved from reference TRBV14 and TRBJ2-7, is EAGVTQFPSHSVIEKGQTVTLRCDPISGHDNLYWYRRVMGKEIKFLLHFVKESKQDESGMPNNRFLAERTGGTYSTLKVQPAELEDSGVYFCASSQVRDRVYEQYFGPGTRLTVT.

CDR3 in DNA: TGTGCCAGCAGCTTGGTCAGGCCCACAGATACGCAGTATTTT. Amino acid sequence: CASSLVRPTDTQYF. V and J are TRBV7-2 and TRBJ2-3; D gene unclear. Per germline, CDR1 SGHTA and CDR2 FQGNSA. The V and J ends lost 3 bases and 2 bases respectively, with 9 bases between them. The CDR3 has 14 residues.

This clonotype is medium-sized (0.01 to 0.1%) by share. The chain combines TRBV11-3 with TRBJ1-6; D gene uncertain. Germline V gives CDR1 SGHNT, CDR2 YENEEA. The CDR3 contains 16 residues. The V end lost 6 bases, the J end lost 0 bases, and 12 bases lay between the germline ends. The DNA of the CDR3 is TGTGCCAGCAGTTCGACCTTTGGCTCCTATAATTCACCCCTCCACTTT. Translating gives CASSSTFGSYNSPLHF.

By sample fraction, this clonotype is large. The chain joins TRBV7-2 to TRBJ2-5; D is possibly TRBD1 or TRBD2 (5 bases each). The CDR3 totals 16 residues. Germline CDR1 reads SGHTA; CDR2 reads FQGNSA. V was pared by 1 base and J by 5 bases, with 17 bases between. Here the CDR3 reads CASSLDLISWGETQYF. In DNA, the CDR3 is TGTGCCAGCAGCTTAGACCTGATTTCATGGGGGGAGACCCAGTACTTC. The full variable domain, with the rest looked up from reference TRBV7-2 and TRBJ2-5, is GAGVSQSPSNKVTEKGKDVELRCDPISGHTALYWYRQSLGQGLEFLIYFQGNSAPDKSGLPSDRFSAERTGGSVSTLTIQRTQQEDSAVYLCASSLDLISWGETQYFGPGTRLLVL.

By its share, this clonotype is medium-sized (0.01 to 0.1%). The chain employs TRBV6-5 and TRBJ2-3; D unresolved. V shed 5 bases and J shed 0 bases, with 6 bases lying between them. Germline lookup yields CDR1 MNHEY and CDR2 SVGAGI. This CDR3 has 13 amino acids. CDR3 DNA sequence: TGTGCCAGCAGTCCTATTAGCACAGATACGCAGTATTTT. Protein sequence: CASSPISTDTQYF.

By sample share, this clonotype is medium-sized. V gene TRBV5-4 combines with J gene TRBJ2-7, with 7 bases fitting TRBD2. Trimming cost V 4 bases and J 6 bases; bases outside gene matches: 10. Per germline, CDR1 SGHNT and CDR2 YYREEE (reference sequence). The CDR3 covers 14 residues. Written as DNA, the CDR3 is TGTGCCAGCAGCCGCCGGACTAGTCAGCCCGAGCAGTACTTC. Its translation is CASSRRTSQPEQYF.

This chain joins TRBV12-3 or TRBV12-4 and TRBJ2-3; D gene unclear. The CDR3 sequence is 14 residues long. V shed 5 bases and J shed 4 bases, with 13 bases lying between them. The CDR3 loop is CASSPLSVPDTQYF. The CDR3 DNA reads TGTGCCAGCAGTCCGCTTTCCGTTCCAGATACGCAGTATTTT.

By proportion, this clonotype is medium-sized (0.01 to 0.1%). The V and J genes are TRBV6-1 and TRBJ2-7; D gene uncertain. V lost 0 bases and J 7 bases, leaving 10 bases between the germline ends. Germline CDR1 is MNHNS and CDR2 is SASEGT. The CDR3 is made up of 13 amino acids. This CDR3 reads CASSEAMALEQYF. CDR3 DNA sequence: TGTGCCAGCAGTGAAGCTATGGCTCTGGAGCAGTACTTC.

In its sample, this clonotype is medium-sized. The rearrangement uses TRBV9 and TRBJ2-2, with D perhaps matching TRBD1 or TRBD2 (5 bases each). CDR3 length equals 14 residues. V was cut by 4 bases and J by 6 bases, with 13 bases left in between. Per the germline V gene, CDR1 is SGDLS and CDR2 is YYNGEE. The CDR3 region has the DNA TGTGCCAGCAGCCCTCCCGTGGGGGCCGGGGAGCTGTTTTTT. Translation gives CASSPPVGAGELFF.

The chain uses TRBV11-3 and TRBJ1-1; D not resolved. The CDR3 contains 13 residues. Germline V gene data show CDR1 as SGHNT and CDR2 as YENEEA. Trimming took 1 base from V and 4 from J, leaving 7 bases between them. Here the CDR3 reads CASSLVWGTEAFF. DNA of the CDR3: TGTGCCAGCAGCTTAGTGTGGGGCACTGAAGCTTTCTTT.

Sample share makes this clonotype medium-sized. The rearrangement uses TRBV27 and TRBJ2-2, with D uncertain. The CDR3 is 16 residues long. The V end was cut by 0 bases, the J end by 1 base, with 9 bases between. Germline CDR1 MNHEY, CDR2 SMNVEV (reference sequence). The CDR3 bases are TGTGCCAGCAGTTTATCGAAAAGTCTGAACACCGGGGAGCTGTTTTTT. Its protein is CASSLSKSLNTGELFF.

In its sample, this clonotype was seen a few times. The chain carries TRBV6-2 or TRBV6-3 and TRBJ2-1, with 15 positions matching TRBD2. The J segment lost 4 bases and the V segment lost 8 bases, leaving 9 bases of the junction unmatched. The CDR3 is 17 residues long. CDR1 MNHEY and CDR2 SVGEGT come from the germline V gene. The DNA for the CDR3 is TGTGCCAGCCCCCCGGGGACTAGCGGGGGGCGGTACAATGAGCAGTTCTTC. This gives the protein CASPPGTSGGRYNEQFF.

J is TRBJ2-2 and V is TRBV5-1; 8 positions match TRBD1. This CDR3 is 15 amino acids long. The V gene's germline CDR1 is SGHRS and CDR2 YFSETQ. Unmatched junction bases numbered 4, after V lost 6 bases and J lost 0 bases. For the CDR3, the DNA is TGCGCCAGCAAGACAGGGGCGGCGAACACCGGGGAGCTGTTTTTT. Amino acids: CASKTGAANTGELFF.

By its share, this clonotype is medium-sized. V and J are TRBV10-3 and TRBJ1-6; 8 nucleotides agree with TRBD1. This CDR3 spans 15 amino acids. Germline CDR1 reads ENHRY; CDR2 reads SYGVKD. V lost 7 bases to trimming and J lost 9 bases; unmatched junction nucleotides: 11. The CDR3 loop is CAIKKTTGAGSPLHF. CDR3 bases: TGTGCCATCAAGAAAACGACAGGGGCAGGTTCACCCCTCCACTTT.

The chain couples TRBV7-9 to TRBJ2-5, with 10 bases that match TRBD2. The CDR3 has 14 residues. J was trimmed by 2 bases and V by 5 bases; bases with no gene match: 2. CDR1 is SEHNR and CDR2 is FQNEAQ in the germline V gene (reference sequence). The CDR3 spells CASSPSGSQETQYF. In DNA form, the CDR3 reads TGTGCCAGCAGCCCTAGCGGGAGTCAAGAGACCCAGTACTTC.

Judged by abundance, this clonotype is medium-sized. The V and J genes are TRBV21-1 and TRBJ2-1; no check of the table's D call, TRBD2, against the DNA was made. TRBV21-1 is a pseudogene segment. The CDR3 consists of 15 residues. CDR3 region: CASASTSGSYNEQFF. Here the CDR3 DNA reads TGTGCCAGCGCTTCAACTAGCGGATCCTACAATGAGCAGTTCTTC.

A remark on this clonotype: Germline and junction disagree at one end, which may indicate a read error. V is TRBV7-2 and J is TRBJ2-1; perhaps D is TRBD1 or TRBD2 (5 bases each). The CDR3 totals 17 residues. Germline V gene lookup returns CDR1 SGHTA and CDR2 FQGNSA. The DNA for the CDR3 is TGTGCCAGCAACTTAGTGTCGGGGCCGAGCTCCTACAATGAGCAGTTCTTC. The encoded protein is CASNLVSGPSSYNEQFF.

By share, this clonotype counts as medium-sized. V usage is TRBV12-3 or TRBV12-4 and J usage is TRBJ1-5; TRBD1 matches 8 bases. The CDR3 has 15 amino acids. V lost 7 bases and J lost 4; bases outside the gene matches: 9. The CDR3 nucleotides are TGTGCCAGCACCCCGGGACAGGATAGGAATCAGCCCCAGCATTTT. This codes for CASTPGQDRNQPQHF.

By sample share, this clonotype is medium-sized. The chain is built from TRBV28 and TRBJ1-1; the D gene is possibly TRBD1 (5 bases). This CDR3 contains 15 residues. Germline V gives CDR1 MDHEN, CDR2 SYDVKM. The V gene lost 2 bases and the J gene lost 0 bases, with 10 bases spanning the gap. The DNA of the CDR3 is TGTGCCAGCAGTTTAGGGGGAAAGGTGAACACTGAAGCTTTCTTT. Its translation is CASSLGGKVNTEAFF.